Below are 27 T cell receptor beta chains sequenced from a single sample in a study of cytotoxic CD8 clonotypes in ibrutinib-treated CLL. Some clones are missing from TCRdb's copy, which holds only in-frame ones; the method was immunoSEQ multiplex PCR. The sample contains tens of thousands of clones, nearly 50% of which appear only once. The starting material was PBMCs, obtained before ibrutinib treatment. Receptors originate from a human donor with chronic lymphocytic leukemia.

This chain connects TRBV5-6 to TRBJ1-5; 8 nucleotides align to TRBD1. The CDR3 extends over 14 amino acids. With 4 bases clipped from V and 6 bases from J, the junction kept 6 bases outside the gene matches. Germline CDR1 is SGHDT and CDR2 is YYEEEE. In nucleotides, the CDR3 is TGTGCCAGCAGCCGATTGACAGGGGCTCAGCCCCAGCATTTT. Translating it yields CASSRLTGAQPQHF.

This chain joins TRBV5-1 and TRBJ1-3; possible D gene TRBD1, 5 bases. The V gene's germline CDR1 is SGHRS and CDR2 YFSETQ. The ends were cut back, 0 bases at V and 4 bases at J, with 14 bases in the middle. The CDR3 has 16 amino acids. The CDR3 spells CASSLAGTGVGNTIYF. CDR3 DNA: TGCGCCAGCAGCTTGGCCGGGACCGGGGTAGGAAACACCATATATTTT.

This clone rates as medium-sized. CDR3 region: CASSSGGREGEQFF. The CDR3 nucleotides are TGCGCCAGCAGTAGCGGGGGGAGAGAAGGTGAGCAGTTCTTC. This chain links TRBV10-2 with TRBJ2-1; 9 bases match TRBD2. The CDR3 has 14 amino acids. Germline V gene data show CDR1 as WSHSY and CDR2 as SAAADI. V dropped 5 bases and J dropped 9; count of bases not matched to a gene: 8.

This clone was detected a few times. The rearrangement links TRBV2 to TRBJ2-3; 9 nucleotides match TRBD1. J gave up 2 bases and V 9 bases, and 6 bases lay outside the gene matches. CDR3 length equals 14 residues. The germline V gene encodes CDR1 SNHLY and CDR2 FYNNEI. The CDR3 DNA is TGTGCCAGAACAGGGGGCGGTATCACAGATACGCAGTATTTT. This translates into CARTGGGITDTQYF.

The chain combines TRBV5-1 with TRBJ2-3; either TRBD1 or TRBD2 may supply D (5 bases each). The CDR3 is 16 amino acids. In germline, CDR1 is SGHRS, CDR2 YFSETQ. Trimming stripped 4 bases from V and 6 bases from J, with 21 bases between. In nucleotides, the CDR3 is TGCGCCAGCAGCCACGGGGCCCTGATAGGGGCGGATACGCAGTATTTT. Protein: CASSHGALIGADTQYF.

J is TRBJ2-1 and V is TRBV11-3; tentatively, D is TRBD2 (6 bases). Trimming left V 5 bases short and J 7 bases short, with 18 bases between. The CDR3 spans 15 residues. Germline CDR1 reads SGHNT; CDR2 reads YENEEA. This CDR3 is CASSGSGPSANEQFF. Written as DNA, the CDR3 is TGTGCCAGCAGCGGTAGCGGTCCCAGCGCTAATGAGCAGTTCTTC.

This chain links TRBV28 with TRBJ2-7, with a tentative D call TRBD1 (5 bases). Germline loops: CDR1 MDHEN, CDR2 SYDVKM. The CDR3 totals 14 residues. V lost 7 bases to trimming and J lost 7 bases, with 20 bases between them. CDR3 nucleotides: TGTGCCAGCACATCAGCAGGGAACTACGTGGAGCAGTACTTC. It yields the protein CASTSAGNYVEQYF.

In its sample, this clone was seen a few times. V gene TRBV9 combines with J gene TRBJ2-6; D call uncertain. Germline CDR1 and CDR2: SGDLS and YYNGEE. Trimming shortened V by 4 bases and J by 0 bases, and 11 bases separated the two germline ends. CDR3 length: 16 amino acids. CDR3 DNA sequence: TGTGCCAGCAGCCTTGGAGAGAGCTCTGGGGCCAACGTCCTGACTTTC. Translating it yields CASSLGESSGANVLTF.

The chain is built from TRBV5-6 and TRBJ1-6; 7 bases map to TRBD1. Unmatched junction bases numbered 5, after V lost 4 bases and J lost 1 base. Germline V gene data show CDR1 as SGHDT and CDR2 as YYEEEE. This CDR3 is built from 16 residues. The CDR3 spells CASSLTGESYNSPLHF. The CDR3 bases are TGTGCCAGCAGCCTTACAGGGGAGTCCTATAATTCACCCCTCCACTTT.

This clone has only a few counts. The chain recombines TRBV19 with TRBJ1-2; TRBD1 might be the D (5 bases). CDR1 LNHDA and CDR2 SQIVND come from the germline V gene (reference sequence). Deletions cut 3 bases from V and 5 bases from J, with 16 bases between. CDR3 length equals 15 residues. DNA of the CDR3: TGTGCCAGTAGTATCCCCGTAGGGGCAGGATATGGCTACACCTTC. Its protein is CASSIPVGAGYGYTF. Combining the CDR3 with reference TRBV19 and TRBJ1-2 gives the whole variable domain DGGITQSPKYLFRKEGQNVTLSCEQNLNHDAMYWYRQDPGQGLRLIYYSQIVNDFQKGDIAEGYSVSREKKESFPLTVTSAQKNPTAFYLCASSIPVGAGYGYTFGSGTRLTVV.

The rearrangement joins TRBV9 to TRBJ2-1; TRBD2 agrees at 8 bases. V lost 0 bases to trimming and J lost 6 bases; unmatched junction nucleotides: 8. CDR3 length: 16 residues. Looked up from germline, CDR1 is SGDLS and CDR2 is YYNGEE. The CDR3 sequence is CASSVVGRGGLNEQFF. CDR3 nucleotides: TGTGCCAGCAGCGTAGTGGGCCGGGGGGGACTCAATGAGCAGTTCTTC.

The chain couples TRBV5-6 to TRBJ2-5; D not certain. CDR3 length: 15 residues. V was pared by 2 bases and J by 5 bases, with 16 bases between. Germline loops: CDR1 SGHDT, CDR2 YYEEEE. In DNA form, the CDR3 reads TGTGCCAGCAGCTTTTCTGGTAGCCACGGGGAGACCCAGTACTTC. Translated: CASSFSGSHGETQYF.

This clone was detected only a few times. Other DNA sequences of this sample code for an identical CDR3. The V gene is TRBV18, the J gene TRBJ2-3, with D hard to call. The CDR3 spans 12 residues. V lost 2 bases, J lost 0 bases, and 0 bases lay in between. Per germline, CDR1 KGHSH and CDR2 LQKENI. The DNA of the CDR3 is TGTGCCAGCTCACCAAGCACAGATACGCAGTATTTT. Amino acids: CASSPSTDTQYF.

The chain joins TRBV27 to TRBJ1-6; no clear D gene. V was cut by 3 bases and J by 7 bases, with 7 bases left in between. There are 13 residues in the CDR3. Germline V gene lookup returns CDR1 MNHEY and CDR2 SMNVEV (reference sequence). The CDR3 is CASSFSGNSPLHF. The CDR3 region has the DNA TGTGCCAGCAGTTTCAGTGGAAATTCACCCCTCCACTTT.

This chain uses TRBV15 with TRBJ1-2; D is uncertain. The CDR3 has 13 amino acids. The V end lost 1 base, the J end lost 2 bases, and 5 bases lay between the germline ends. The germline V gene has CDR1 LNHNV and CDR2 YYDKDF (reference sequence). CDR3 DNA sequence: TGTGCCACCAGCAGAGTACAGAACTATGGCTACACCTTC. Translation: CATSRVQNYGYTF.

The rearrangement uses TRBV11-3 and TRBJ2-2; D tentatively fits TRBD1 or TRBD2 (5 bases each). The CDR3 spans 14 residues. The germline CDR1 and CDR2 sequences are SGHNT and YENEEA. Trimming took off 4 bases at V and 7 bases at J, with 13 bases between the two ends. CDR3 region: CASSWDVDNGELFF. In DNA form, the CDR3 reads TGTGCCAGCAGCTGGGACGTCGACAACGGGGAGCTGTTTTTT. Filled out from reference TRBV11-3 and TRBJ2-2, the complete variable domain reads EAGVVQSPRYKIIEKKQPVAFWCNPISGHNTLYWYLQNLGQGPELLIRYENEEAVDDSQLPKDRFSAERLKGVDSTLKIQPAELGDSAVYLCASSWDVDNGELFFGEGSRLTVL.

In its sample, this clone was seen a few times. The chain joins TRBV7-8 to TRBJ1-5, with 8 bases aligning to TRBD1. The V and J ends lost 5 bases and 1 base, in that order; junction bases with no gene match: 7. Germline V gene data show CDR1 as SGHVS and CDR2 as FQNEAQ. This CDR3 spans 16 amino acids. The CDR3 nucleotides are TGTGCCAGCAGCCTCAGGACAGGGCGCAGCAATCAGCCCCAGCATTTT. It translates to CASSLRTGRSNQPQHF.

This chain connects TRBV19 to TRBJ2-3, with no clear D. Per the germline V gene, CDR1 is LNHDA and CDR2 is SQIVND (reference sequence). V dropped 7 bases and J dropped 3 bases, with 11 bases sitting between them. This CDR3 contains 13 residues. The CDR3 DNA follows: TGTGCCAGTAAATTCGCCGGGACAGATACGCAGTATTTT. It is translated as CASKFAGTDTQYF.

The chain links TRBV18 to TRBJ1-5, with 10 positions matching TRBD1. Germline trimming cut 4 bases from V and 6 bases from J; bases unmatched to any gene: 3. The CDR3 has 14 amino acids. CDR1 KGHSH and CDR2 LQKENI come from the germline V gene. The CDR3 DNA sequence: TGTGCCAGCTCACTTCGGACAGGGGGTCAGCCCCAGCATTTT. Its translation: CASSLRTGGQPQHF.

A few counts support this clone. Here the CDR3 DNA reads TGTGCTAGTGGTTTGCTCCTAGGACTAGGTTTCGGGGAGCTGTTTTTT. Translated, it gives CASGLLLGLGFGELFF. This chain joins TRBV12-5 and TRBJ2-2; 7 nucleotides line up with TRBD2. The CDR3 is 16 amino acids. After removal of 2 bases from V and 7 bases from J, the junction contained 10 bases not matched to a gene. Germline CDR1 LGHNT, CDR2 FRNRAP.

The chain has TRBV5-1 and TRBJ1-1; 10 nucleotides align to TRBD1. The junction had 13 bases not matched to a gene; V was cut back by 4 bases and J by 10 bases. CDR3 length: 15 amino acids. Germline values: CDR1 SGHRS, CDR2 YFSETQ. CDR3: CASSGWTGGGERAFF. The CDR3 DNA reads TGCGCCAGCAGCGGGTGGACAGGGGGAGGCGAACGAGCTTTCTTT.

This clone has only a few counts. J is TRBJ1-2 and V is TRBV6-1; TRBD1 aligns across 10 bases. Germline CDR1 and CDR2: MNHNS and SASEGT. The CDR3 covers 14 residues. With 3 bases clipped from V and 6 bases from J, the junction kept 4 bases outside the gene matches. CDR3 DNA sequence: TGTGCCAGCAGTGACCGGGACAGGGGAGATGGCTACACCTTC. This sequence encodes CASSDRDRGDGYTF.

The chain carries TRBV18 and TRBJ2-7; D perhaps matches TRBD2 (5 bases). Trimming shortened V by 2 bases and J by 3 bases, and 11 bases separated the two germline ends. Looked up from germline, CDR1 is KGHSH and CDR2 is LQKENI. CDR3 length: 14 amino acids. CDR3 loop: CASSPEGRVYEQYF. CDR3 DNA: TGTGCCAGCTCACCAGAGGGTCGGGTCTACGAGCAGTACTTC. Filled out from reference TRBV18 and TRBJ2-7, the complete variable domain reads NAGVMQNPRHLVRRRGQEARLRCSPMKGHSHVYWYRQLPEEGLKFMVYLQKENIIDESGMPKERFSAEFPKEGPSILRIQQVVRGDSAAYFCASSPEGRVYEQYFGPGTRLTVT.

The table lists this clone with a few counts. This rearrangement joins TRBV7-2 to TRBJ2-7, with 9 bases that match TRBD2. The germline V gene encodes CDR1 SGHTA and CDR2 FQGNSA. J was trimmed by 3 bases and V by 6 bases; bases with no gene match: 6. The CDR3 runs to 14 residues. Here the CDR3 DNA reads TGTGCCAGCAGGATGACTAGCGGAAACTACGAGCAGTACTTC. This translates into CASRMTSGNYEQYF.

This clone has only a few counts. The chain combines TRBV27 with TRBJ1-2; D might be TRBD1 (5 bases). Trimming cost V 8 bases and J 7 bases, with 17 bases left between them. CDR1 is MNHEY, CDR2 SMNVEV, per germline (reference sequence). CDR3 length equals 13 residues. The CDR3 sequence: CASCPGTSGGYTF. CDR3 DNA sequence: TGTGCCAGCTGCCCAGGGACGTCTGGTGGCTACACCTTC.

This clone qualifies as medium-sized. The genes are TRBV7-8 and TRBJ1-4, with D tentatively TRBD1 (6 bases). The CDR3 loop spans 17 amino acids. V was shortened by 3 bases and J by 7 bases, with 21 bases between the two germline ends. Germline V gene sequence: CDR1 SGHVS, CDR2 FQNEAQ. The CDR3 loop reads CASSFRPSGTSLEKLFF. The CDR3 nucleotides read TGTGCCAGCAGCTTTAGGCCGTCCGGGACAAGCCTTGAAAAACTGTTTTTT.

The genes are TRBV7-3 and TRBJ1-2, with D maybe TRBD1 (6 bases). V was shortened by 5 bases and J by 4 bases, with 11 bases between the two germline ends. There are 13 residues in the CDR3. Germline V gives CDR1 SGHTA, CDR2 FQGTGA. DNA of the CDR3: TGTGCCAGCAGCAAAGGGGGAGGCTATGGCTACACCTTC. It specifies CASSKGGGYGYTF.